This T cell receptor (beta chain) is drawn from a study of T cells in Graves' hyperthyroidism and ophthalmopathy. Study details: At initial diagnosis, before any treatment had begun, peripheral blood was obtained. Notes on the study in general: Ophthalmopathy onset followed model prediction by a median approximately seven months.

This CDR3 is built from 15 residues. Germline-derived CDR1 and CDR2 are SGHRS and YFSETQ. V shed 4 bases and J shed 0 bases, with 13 bases lying between them. Stable Graves' hyperthyroidism meant no ophthalmopathy progression within 18 months. Comment on this clonotype: Its matching antigen is unknown.

TCR beta CDR3 sequences were amplified from RNA transcripts. HTBI primers drove first-round RT-PCR of the TCR CDR3. TCRdb itself ran the multiplex PCR reads through MiXCR, one entry per CDR3 protein. Of 340,000 or so distinct CDR3 sequences in the sample, roughly 18% are singletons; the top ten hold approximately 49%. Sequencing input: blood. The chain combines TRBV5-1 with TRBJ1-2; D possibly corresponds to TRBD1 (6 bases). The receptor comes from a woman between 50 and 59 years old with Graves' hyperthyroidism. The CDR3 reads CASSLETGSNYGYTF. The DNA for the CDR3 is TGCGCCAGCAGCCTAGAGACAGGTTCTAACTATGGCTACACCTTC.